Presented here are 19 T cell receptor beta chains from one specimen sequenced in a study of T cell responses to AZD1222 COVID-19 vaccine. Assay used: immunoSEQ multiplex PCR; TCRdb lists only in-frame clones, some missing. The table shows about 120,000 clones, with just over 90% occurring only once. Here the sequenced sample was peripheral blood, taken 28 days after the second AZD1222 dose. These receptors all come from an adult who received the AZD1222 COVID-19 vaccine.

This chain connects TRBV18 to TRBJ2-7, with D perhaps matching TRBD1 (6 bases). Germline V CDR1 and CDR2: KGHSH, LQKENI. V was cut by 5 bases and J by 2 bases, with 10 bases left in between. The CDR3 length is 13 residues. The DNA of the CDR3 is TGTGCCAGCTCAGCAAACAGGGCCTACGAGCAGTACTTC. Translating it yields CASSANRAYEQYF.

V gene TRBV2 combines with J gene TRBJ2-5; D may correspond to TRBD1 or TRBD2 (6 bases each). Per germline, CDR1 SNHLY and CDR2 FYNNEI. CDR3 size: 13 residues. V lost 11 bases, J lost 3 bases, and 16 bases lay in between. The CDR3 region has the DNA TGTGCCTCCAGGGAGAGGGGGGAAGAGACCCAGTACTTC. Translated, it gives CASRERGEETQYF.

The rearrangement links TRBV7-9 to TRBJ1-1, with unresolved D. With 5 bases removed from V and 2 bases from J, the gap between germline ends came to 12 bases. The germline CDR1 and CDR2 sequences are SEHNR and FQNEAQ (reference sequence). The CDR3 consists of 14 residues. The CDR3 sequence: CASSPRRTNTEAFF. The CDR3 DNA is TGTGCCAGCAGCCCCAGGCGGACTAACACTGAAGCTTTCTTT.

The CDR3 sequence is CASALTGGGGNEQFF. In DNA form, the CDR3 reads TGTGCCAGCGCTCTGACAGGCGGGGGGGGCAATGAGCAGTTCTTC. The V gene is TRBV6-5, the J gene TRBJ2-1; TRBD2 matches 9 bases. CDR1 and CDR2 (germline): MNHEY, SVGAGI. V shed 8 bases, J shed 6 bases, and the junction held 11 bases outside the gene matches. This CDR3 is 15 amino acids long.

V and J are TRBV6-2 or TRBV6-3 and TRBJ2-5; the D gene is possibly TRBD1 (5 bases). The CDR3 spans 12 residues. Deletions cut 6 bases from V and 2 bases from J, with 7 bases between. CDR1 and CDR2 from the germline V gene are MNHEY and SVGEGT. The CDR3 protein is CASSPGQETQYF. The CDR3 DNA reads TGTGCCAGCAGCCCAGGGCAAGAGACCCAGTACTTC.

The chain joins TRBV5-5 to TRBJ1-1; D unclear. Looked up from germline, CDR1 is SGHKS and CDR2 is YYEKEE (reference sequence). The V gene lost 4 bases and the J gene lost 4 bases, with 11 bases spanning the gap. This CDR3 has 13 amino acids. In nucleotides, the CDR3 is TGTGCCAGCAGCCGTTACGAACGCACTGAAGCTTTCTTT. Translating it yields CASSRYERTEAFF.

This clone has more than one count but fewer than ten. The chain's CDR3 is CASREQGAYQPQHF. The DNA of the CDR3 is TGTGCCAGCAGGGAACAGGGGGCGTATCAGCCCCAGCATTTT. The rearrangement links TRBV2 to TRBJ1-5; 9 bases line up with TRBD1. J was trimmed by 5 bases and V by 6 bases; bases with no gene match: 5. The CDR3 runs 14 residues. Per germline, CDR1 SNHLY and CDR2 FYNNEI. Looking up the rest from reference TRBV2 and TRBJ1-5 gives the full variable domain: EPEVTQTPSHQVTQMGQEVILRCVPISNHLYFYWYRQILGQKVEFLVSFYNNEISEKSEIFDDQFSVERPDGSNFTLKIRSTKLEDSAMYFCASREQGAYQPQHFGDGTRLSIL.

This chain joins TRBV9 and TRBJ2-5; TRBD1 matches at 9 bases. This CDR3 contains 15 residues. The V gene end was trimmed by 4 bases and the J gene end by 2 bases; junction bases not matched to a gene: 6. CDR1 and CDR2 (germline): SGDLS, YYNGEE. The CDR3 reads CASSYRDRVQETQYF. The CDR3, as DNA: TGTGCCAGCAGCTACCGGGACAGGGTTCAAGAGACCCAGTACTTC. Combining the CDR3 with reference TRBV9 and TRBJ2-5 gives the whole variable domain DSGVTQTPKHLITATGQRVTLRCSPRSGDLSVYWYQQSLDQGLQFLIQYYNGEERAKGNILERFSAQQFPDLHSELNLSSLELGDSALYFCASSYRDRVQETQYFGPGTRLLVL.

The rearrangement links TRBV12-5 to TRBJ1-2; D not certain. With 1 base removed from V and 7 bases from J, the gap between germline ends came to 10 bases. The germline CDR1 and CDR2 sequences are LGHNT and FRNRAP. The CDR3 length is 13 residues. The CDR3 coding sequence is TGTGCTAGTGGTTTGGATCCCCTGCGTGGCTACACCTTC. Its protein product is CASGLDPLRGYTF.

The chain combines TRBV10-3 with TRBJ2-7; 11 nucleotides align to TRBD2. CDR1 is ENHRY, CDR2 SYGVKD, per germline. The CDR3 runs 18 residues. V dropped 3 bases and J dropped 0; count of bases not matched to a gene: 10. This chain's CDR3 is CAISETGLAARSSYEQYF. The DNA of the CDR3 is TGTGCCATCAGTGAAACGGGACTAGCGGCAAGGAGCTCCTACGAGCAGTACTTC.

This chain connects TRBV6-1 to TRBJ2-5; TRBD2 aligns across 11 bases. With 0 bases clipped from V and 2 bases from J, the junction kept 8 bases outside the gene matches. This CDR3 is 18 amino acids long. The germline V gene has CDR1 MNHNS and CDR2 SASEGT. CDR3 nucleotide sequence: TGTGCCAGCAGTGAAGCCTGGCTAGCGGGAGGCTTTCAAGAGACCCAGTACTTC. Translating gives CASSEAWLAGGFQETQYF.

The chain links TRBV13 to TRBJ2-1; D is perhaps TRBD2 (6 bases). V was shortened by 5 bases and J by 5 bases, with 16 bases between the two germline ends. The CDR3 has 15 residues. Germline CDR1 reads PRHDT; CDR2 reads FYEKMQ (reference sequence). The CDR3 loop reads CASSLGLGPHNEQFF. CDR3 DNA sequence: TGTGCCAGCAGCCTGGGACTGGGCCCACACAATGAGCAGTTCTTC.

V gene TRBV29-1 combines with J gene TRBJ2-7, with D unclear. Deletions cut 6 bases from V and 1 base from J, with 7 bases between. In germline, CDR1 is SQVTM, CDR2 ANQGSEA. The CDR3 consists of 11 residues. The CDR3 spells CSVGTSYEQYF. CDR3 nucleotides: TGCAGCGTAGGTACTTCCTACGAGCAGTACTTC.

This clone was picked up one time. This chain connects TRBV6-1 to TRBJ2-7; D call uncertain. V was clipped by 2 bases and J by 3 bases, with 14 bases between them. This CDR3 spans 15 amino acids. The germline gives CDR1 MNHNS, CDR2 SASEGT. The CDR3 reads CASSESWGAGYEQYF. In nucleotides, the CDR3 is TGTGCCAGCAGTGAATCATGGGGTGCAGGCTACGAGCAGTACTTC.

The chain uses TRBV5-1 and TRBJ2-3; the match to TRBD2 covers 11 bases. The V gene end was trimmed by 7 bases and the J gene end by 4 bases; junction bases not matched to a gene: 11. CDR3 length: 16 residues. The germline V gene has CDR1 SGHRS and CDR2 YFSETQ. The CDR3 region is CASRLAGGSFADTQYF. In DNA form, the CDR3 reads TGCGCCAGCCGGCTAGCGGGAGGATCCTTTGCAGATACGCAGTATTTT.

This chain connects TRBV5-4 to TRBJ1-2; D is possibly TRBD1 (5 bases). The CDR3 is 13 amino acids. V dropped 10 bases and J dropped 0 bases, with 13 bases sitting between them. CDR1 SGHNT and CDR2 YYREEE come from the germline V gene (reference sequence). The CDR3 coding sequence is TGTGCCTGCGGAGGGGAGACTAACTATGGCTACACCTTC. Its protein product is CACGGETNYGYTF.

This clone was seen only a few times. J is TRBJ1-5 and V is TRBV6-5; the D gene is possibly TRBD1 (5 bases). V gave up 8 bases and J gave up 0 bases, with 11 bases separating them. CDR3 length: 14 amino acids. Germline V lookup: CDR1 MNHEY, CDR2 SVGAGI. The CDR3 protein is CASRDGYSNQPQHF. The DNA of the CDR3 is TGTGCCAGCCGGGACGGATATAGCAATCAGCCCCAGCATTTT.

V is TRBV5-6 and J is TRBJ2-7; tentatively, D is TRBD1 or TRBD2 (5 bases each). This CDR3 is built from 13 residues. Germline CDR1 is SGHDT and CDR2 is YYEEEE. The V end was cut by 1 base, the J end by 4 bases, with 9 bases between. CDR3 nucleotides: TGTGCCAGCAGCTTGCAGGGACGGTACGAGCAGTACTTC. Its translation is CASSLQGRYEQYF.

J is TRBJ2-7 and V is TRBV29-1; a possible D gene is TRBD2 (5 bases). The V gene lost 4 bases and the J gene lost 0 bases, with 13 bases spanning the gap. CDR3 length equals 14 residues. Germline lookup yields CDR1 SQVTM and CDR2 ANQGSEA. The CDR3 is CSVGSTRASYEQYF. The CDR3 DNA sequence: TGCAGCGTTGGTTCGACGCGGGCCTCCTACGAGCAGTACTTC.